The 20 T cell receptor beta chains below come from one sample, sequenced in a study of beta chain features in type 1 diabetes. The isolated RNA, all of it, was reverse transcribed, so expressed TCRB transcripts were what got sequenced. Clones were sequenced by immunoSEQ multiplex PCR, and TCRdb holds only the in-frame ones, with some missing. The data hold about 130,000 clones, with nearly 9.5% observed a single time. Sequenced sample: central memory CD4+ T cells from blood. The receptors were gathered from a man younger than 35 in good health.

The sample holds a few counts of this clone. The rearrangement uses TRBV6-1 and TRBJ1-2, with no clear D. The germline V and J ends were trimmed by 6 bases and 5 bases, with 16 bases remaining between them. From germline, CDR1 is MNHNS and CDR2 SASEGT. The CDR3 loop spans 14 amino acids. Here the CDR3 DNA reads TGTGCCAGCAGCCAAAGCCGCGCGGTATATGGCTACACCTTC. It codes for CASSQSRAVYGYTF.

V gene TRBV5-6 combines with J gene TRBJ2-1; 9 bases fit TRBD1. The ends lost 4 bases at V and 6 bases at J; junction bases unmatched: 11. The germline gives CDR1 SGHDT, CDR2 YYEEEE. The CDR3 runs 16 residues. CDR3 in DNA: TGTGCCAGCAGCCTTCTGTCCGGGACAGGGCGCAATGAGCAGTTCTTC. Translated, it gives CASSLLSGTGRNEQFF.

This clone was detected a few times. V is TRBV6-6 and J is TRBJ2-7; 7 bases line up with TRBD1. The V gene end was trimmed by 5 bases and the J gene end by 7 bases; junction bases not matched to a gene: 8. The CDR3 is 13 amino acids. Germline CDR1 reads MNHNY; CDR2 reads SVGAGI (reference sequence). This CDR3 is CASSPSGGREQYF. CDR3 bases: TGTGCCAGCAGTCCCTCAGGGGGTCGGGAGCAGTACTTC.

The chain recombines TRBV18 with TRBJ1-1; D call uncertain. This CDR3 contains 16 residues. Germline assignment: CDR1 KGHSH and CDR2 LQKENI. V lost 3 bases, J lost 1 base, and 15 bases lay in between. CDR3 in amino acids: CASSPSEGLKNTEAFF. The CDR3 DNA sequence: TGTGCCAGCTCACCGTCTGAGGGCCTCAAGAACACTGAAGCTTTCTTT.

Only a few counts were recorded for this clone. This chain joins TRBV20-1 and TRBJ2-5; 7 nucleotides align to TRBD2. CDR3 length: 11 amino acids. Germline V gene lookup returns CDR1 DFQATT and CDR2 SNEGSKA (reference sequence). In nucleotides, the CDR3 is TGCGTTGGGGGGGATCAAGAGACCCAGTACTTC. Translated, it gives CVGGDQETQYF.

This clone has only a few counts. The chain recombines TRBV7-9 with TRBJ2-7; TRBD1 matches 7 bases. Germline CDR1 reads SEHNR; CDR2 reads FQNEAQ (reference sequence). J lost 0 bases, V lost 5 bases, and 4 bases had no gene match. This CDR3 has 14 residues. The CDR3 reads CASSPGQHSYEQYF. The CDR3 coding sequence is TGTGCCAGCAGCCCGGGACAGCACTCCTACGAGCAGTACTTC.

The sample holds many counts of this clone. The J gene is TRBJ2-1, the V gene TRBV29-1; unclear D gene. The CDR3 covers 11 residues. Trimming shortened V by 4 bases and J by 8 bases, and 9 bases separated the two germline ends. The germline V gene has CDR1 SQVTM and CDR2 ANQGSEA. The CDR3 region is CSVAGLDEQFF. The CDR3, as DNA: TGCAGCGTTGCCGGTTTGGATGAGCAGTTCTTC.

Only a few counts were recorded for this clone. The chain uses TRBV5-8 and TRBJ2-3; tentative D call: TRBD2 (6 bases). Germline V gives CDR1 SGHTS, CDR2 YDEGEE. The CDR3 runs 14 residues. Trimming stripped 3 bases from V and 1 base from J, with 9 bases between. CDR3: CASSSRDGTDTQYF. As DNA, the CDR3 is TGTGCCAGCAGCTCGCGGGACGGCACAGATACGCAGTATTTT.

A few counts support this clone. The chain recombines TRBV29-1 with TRBJ1-2, with 11 bases lining up with TRBD1. This CDR3 has 13 amino acids. J was trimmed by 5 bases and V by 3 bases; bases with no gene match: 2. Germline CDR1 SQVTM, CDR2 ANQGSEA. Written as DNA, the CDR3 is TGCAGCGTTGATCGGGACAGGGGGTATGGCTACACCTTC. This sequence encodes CSVDRDRGYGYTF.

The chain links TRBV5-1 to TRBJ1-2; 8 positions agree with TRBD1. This CDR3 is 15 amino acids long. The germline CDR1 and CDR2 sequences are SGHRS and YFSETQ. Trimming cost V 6 bases and J 0 bases; bases outside gene matches: 7. CDR3 DNA sequence: TGCGCCAGCACCCTAACAGGGGGGGCTAACTATGGCTACACCTTC. Its translation: CASTLTGGANYGYTF.

The chain has TRBV14 and TRBJ2-7; no clear D gene. This CDR3 is built from 14 residues. V gave up 1 base and J gave up 1 base, with 8 bases separating them. Looked up from germline, CDR1 is SGHDN and CDR2 is FVKESK. Here the CDR3 reads CASSQARPSYEQYF. As DNA, the CDR3 is TGTGCCAGCAGCCAAGCCAGGCCGTCCTACGAGCAGTACTTC.

In its sample, this clone was seen many times. The V and J genes are TRBV7-2 and TRBJ2-3; D is unresolved. The CDR3 length is 15 residues. Per the germline V gene, CDR1 is SGHTA and CDR2 is FQGNSA. With 5 bases removed from V and 3 bases from J, the gap between germline ends came to 15 bases. CDR3 protein: CASSASPAGTDTQYF. The CDR3 DNA reads as TGTGCCAGCAGCGCCAGCCCAGCAGGTACAGATACGCAGTATTTT.

This clone was detected a few times. The J gene is TRBJ2-1, the V gene TRBV5-4, with TRBD2 matching 7 bases. This CDR3 spans 17 amino acids. V gave up 4 bases and J gave up 5 bases; unmatched junction bases: 15. Germline values: CDR1 SGHNT, CDR2 YYREEE (reference sequence). Here the CDR3 reads CASSGGSGASGDNEQFF. CDR3 sequence (DNA): TGTGCCAGCAGCGGGGGGAGCGGTGCTAGCGGTGACAATGAGCAGTTCTTC.

This clone came up a few times. This sequence joins TRBV7-9 and TRBJ2-7; D might be TRBD2 (5 bases). From germline, CDR1 is SEHNR and CDR2 FQNEAQ (reference sequence). The CDR3 spans 15 residues. V was cut by 1 base and J by 7 bases, with 17 bases left in between. The chain's CDR3 is CASSLGVSSSEEQYF. DNA of the CDR3: TGTGCCAGCAGCTTAGGCGTGTCTAGCTCTGAGGAGCAGTACTTC.

This clone was detected only a few times. The CDR3 DNA reads TGTGCCAGCAGCTTAGGGCACATAAACACTGAAGCTTTCTTT. Translation: CASSLGHINTEAFF. This chain joins TRBV7-9 and TRBJ1-1, with unresolved D. The CDR3 consists of 14 residues. Germline CDR1 SEHNR, CDR2 FQNEAQ (reference sequence). V lost 1 base and J lost 2, with 8 bases in between.

The rearrangement links TRBV9 to TRBJ2-7; 11 bases are shared with TRBD2. CDR3 size: 14 residues. Trimming cost V 4 bases and J 6 bases; bases outside gene matches: 6. Germline lookup yields CDR1 SGDLS and CDR2 YYNGEE. CDR3 DNA sequence: TGTGCCAGCAGCTTCGGACTAGCGGGTCGCGAGCAGTACTTC. The encoded protein is CASSFGLAGREQYF.

V gene TRBV5-1 combines with J gene TRBJ1-2, with TRBD1 as a possible D gene (5 bases). V was clipped by 4 bases and J by 3 bases, with 19 bases between them. Germline V gives CDR1 SGHRS, CDR2 YFSETQ. The CDR3 runs 16 residues. The CDR3: CASSLHPRARDYGYTF. The CDR3 DNA is TGCGCCAGCAGCCTCCATCCCAGGGCGCGAGACTATGGCTACACCTTC.

This clone occurred a few times. The V call is TRBV28, the J call TRBJ1-5; 12 bases fit TRBD1. The germline gives CDR1 MDHEN, CDR2 SYDVKM. The CDR3 has 15 residues. Germline trimming cut 5 bases from V and 3 bases from J; bases unmatched to any gene: 2. The CDR3 loop is CASSGTGGYNQPQHF. The DNA of the CDR3 is TGTGCCAGCAGTGGGACAGGGGGCTACAATCAGCCCCAGCATTTT.

This clone was observed at least ten times. The chain recombines TRBV5-6 with TRBJ2-1; D unclear. Germline CDR1 is SGHDT and CDR2 is YYEEEE. The CDR3 has 15 residues. V lost 0 bases to trimming and J lost 2 bases, with 9 bases between them. The DNA of the CDR3 is TGTGCCAGCAGCTTGGGGCCAGCGCCCTACAATGAGCAGTTCTTC. Translated, it gives CASSLGPAPYNEQFF.

V is TRBV7-9 and J is TRBJ2-7; 10 nucleotides agree with TRBD2. This CDR3 region has 15 residues. The germline V gene has CDR1 SEHNR and CDR2 FQNEAQ (reference sequence). V dropped 3 bases and J dropped 5; count of bases not matched to a gene: 7. The CDR3 DNA sequence: TGTGCCAGCAGCTTTATAGCGGGGGGCGTCAACGAGCAGTACTTC. This codes for CASSFIAGGVNEQYF.